The 10 T cell receptor beta chains presented below share a single source sample, sequenced in a study of control samples from healthy donors and cancer patients. The repertoire was sequenced with immunoSEQ multiplex PCR; TCRdb's copy has only in-frame clones and lacks some. The profile shows more than 140,000 clones, less than 95% of them singletons. The specimen was blood. These receptors all come from a young man in good health.

The V and J genes are TRBV4-2 and TRBJ2-5; possible D gene TRBD1, 5 bases. The germline gives CDR1 LGHNA, CDR2 YNFKEQ. V was trimmed by 5 bases and J by 1 base, leaving 11 bases between them. There are 14 residues in the CDR3. In DNA, the CDR3 is TGTGCCAGCAGCTACGACAGCTCCCAAGAGACCCAGTACTTC. Its protein is CASSYDSSQETQYF.

The V call is TRBV11-2, the J call TRBJ2-3; perhaps TRBD2 as D (6 bases). The CDR3 sequence is 17 residues long. Germline V gene lookup returns CDR1 SGHAT and CDR2 FQNNGV. V was trimmed by 5 bases and J by 1 base, leaving 19 bases between them. The CDR3 DNA reads as TGTGCCAGCAGCCCGCAACGGGAGTCCTACCGCACAGATACGCAGTATTTT. Residues: CASSPQRESYRTDTQYF.

V is TRBV13 and J is TRBJ1-4, with D perhaps matching TRBD1 (5 bases). The germline V and J ends were trimmed by 4 bases and 3 bases, with 6 bases remaining between them. Per germline, CDR1 PRHDT and CDR2 FYEKMQ (reference sequence). The CDR3 has 13 residues. Here the CDR3 DNA reads TGTGCCAGCAGCTCGGGGGCTAATGAAAAACTGTTTTTT. It codes for CASSSGANEKLFF.

The genes are TRBV6-5 and TRBJ1-1; D call uncertain. CDR3 length equals 10 residues. CDR1 MNHEY and CDR2 SVGAGI come from the germline V gene. V was clipped by 6 bases and J by 2 bases, with 1 base between them. The CDR3: CASRNTEAFF. Written as DNA, the CDR3 is TGTGCCAGCAGAAACACTGAAGCTTTCTTT.

The V gene is TRBV11-2, the J gene TRBJ1-2; perhaps TRBD1 as D (6 bases). The V end was cut by 3 bases, the J end by 4 bases, with 12 bases between. Per germline, CDR1 SGHAT and CDR2 FQNNGV. The CDR3 length is 14 residues. CDR3 sequence: CASSFPGQLYGYTF. The CDR3 nucleotides are TGTGCCAGCAGCTTTCCTGGACAGCTCTATGGCTACACCTTC. The full variable domain, with the rest looked up from reference TRBV11-2 and TRBJ1-2, is EAGVAQSPRYKIIEKRQSVAFWCNPISGHATLYWYQQILGQGPKLLIQFQNNGVVDDSQLPKDRFSAERLKGVDSTLKIQPAKLEDSAVYLCASSFPGQLYGYTFGSGTRLTVV.

V gene TRBV12-3 or TRBV12-4 combines with J gene TRBJ1-5; no reliable D call. The CDR3 runs to 13 residues. Trimming pared 8 bases from V and 2 bases from J, leaving 10 bases between. For the CDR3, the DNA is TGTGCCAGCTCGAAGGAAGGCAATCAGCCCCAGCATTTT. This translates into CASSKEGNQPQHF.

V gene TRBV5-5 combines with J gene TRBJ2-5, with 8 nucleotides matching TRBD1. Germline CDR1 SGHKS, CDR2 YYEKEE (reference sequence). Losses at the gene ends were 4 bases for V and 7 bases for J; bases not matched to a gene: 9. This CDR3 comprises 14 residues. The CDR3 DNA reads as TGTGCCAGCAGCACGGGACAGGTTCCAGGGACCCAGTACTTC. Translation: CASSTGQVPGTQYF.

This chain joins TRBV7-2 and TRBJ1-5; unclear D gene. Trimming removed 0 bases from V and 0 bases from J, with 9 bases in between. The CDR3 spans 16 residues. Germline CDR1 and CDR2: SGHTA and FQGNSA. The DNA of the CDR3 is TGTGCCAGCAGCTTAGCGGAAGCAAATAGCAATCAGCCCCAGCATTTT. Translation: CASSLAEANSNQPQHF.

The rearrangement links TRBV7-9 to TRBJ2-7, with 14 bases lining up with TRBD2. The trim removed 5 bases at V and 4 bases at J, leaving 4 bases unmatched. CDR3 size: 15 residues. Per the germline V gene, CDR1 is SEHNR and CDR2 is FQNEAQ (reference sequence). For the CDR3, the DNA is TGTGCCAGCAGCCCAAGACTAGCGGGGGGGTACGAGCAGTACTTC. Protein sequence: CASSPRLAGGYEQYF.

CDR3 sequence reads: CASKMTGAGSEAFF. The DNA of the CDR3 is TGTGCCAGCAAAATGACAGGGGCAGGGTCTGAAGCTTTCTTT. This chain links TRBV14 with TRBJ1-1; 8 bases map to TRBD1. The V gene end was trimmed by 7 bases and the J gene end by 6 bases; junction bases not matched to a gene: 10. CDR1 SGHDN and CDR2 FVKESK come from the germline V gene. This CDR3 has 14 residues.